Below are 22 T cell receptor beta chains sequenced from a single sample in a study of cytomegalovirus exposure and HLA in healthy donors. Both 60 Vbeta primers and 13 Jbeta primers went into the PCR. Assay used: immunoSEQ multiplex PCR; TCRdb lists only in-frame clones, some missing. Among 150,000 to 200,000 clones, under 90% were seen once, and the ten largest hold 6% to 7.5%. Input material: PBMCs. The receptor source for this set is a young man in good health and CMV-seropositive.

This sequence joins TRBV5-1 and TRBJ2-7; TRBD1 matches 7 bases. The CDR3 length is 14 residues. Germline V lookup: CDR1 SGHRS, CDR2 YFSETQ. Unmatched junction bases numbered 8, after V lost 3 bases and J lost 5 bases. The CDR3 nucleotides read TGCGCCAGCAGCTATCTACAGGGGCGAAACGAGCAGTACTTC. Protein: CASSYLQGRNEQYF.

The chain links TRBV5-1 to TRBJ1-2; possibly TRBD1 for D (6 bases). The V end was cut by 3 bases, the J end by 5 bases, with 17 bases between. CDR1 is SGHRS and CDR2 is YFSETQ in the germline V gene. The CDR3 consists of 15 residues. The CDR3 loop reads CASSSTGNSGYGYTF. CDR3 sequence (DNA): TGCGCCAGCAGCTCCACAGGGAATTCCGGGTATGGCTACACCTTC. The full variable domain, its missing parts supplied by reference TRBV5-1 and TRBJ1-2, is KAGVTQTPRYLIKTRGQQVTLSCSPISGHRSVSWYQQTPGQGLQFLFEYFSETQRNKGNFPGRFSGRQFSNSRSEMNVSTLELGDSALYLCASSSTGNSGYGYTFGSGTRLTVV.

This chain joins TRBV4-1 and TRBJ1-6; D not resolved. Deletions cut 2 bases from V and 13 bases from J, with 15 bases between. The CDR3 sequence is 14 residues long. Looked up from germline, CDR1 is MGHRA and CDR2 is YSYEKL. CDR3 nucleotides: TGCGCCAGCAGCCAAAAGTTTGACACAGTCCCCCTCCACTTT. Protein: CASSQKFDTVPLHF.

This chain uses TRBV7-6 with TRBJ2-5, with a weak D call TRBD1 (6 bases). The DNA matches TRBJ2-7 better at its end, which makes the J call doubtful. CDR3 length equals 14 residues. Germline CDR1 SGHVS, CDR2 FNYEAQ. The CDR3 is CASALGGTSYEQYF. The CDR3 bases are TGTGCCTCCGCCCTAGGGGGAACTTCCTACGAGCAGTACTTC.

The gene calls are TRBV7-9 and TRBJ1-1; D is uncertain. Trimming pared 6 bases from V and 0 bases from J, leaving 11 bases between. This CDR3 is 14 amino acids long. Germline assignment: CDR1 SEHNR and CDR2 FQNEAQ (reference sequence). CDR3 sequence: CASRPGGLNTEAFF. CDR3 sequence (DNA): TGTGCCAGCAGGCCGGGAGGGTTGAACACTGAAGCTTTCTTT.

This clone has a handful of counts. DNA of the CDR3: TGTGCCAGCAGTGAACAGGGTTCTGGGGCCAACGTCCTGACTTTC. It is translated as CASSEQGSGANVLTF. This chain joins TRBV6-1 and TRBJ2-6; tentatively, D is TRBD1 (5 bases). The CDR3 runs to 15 residues. V dropped 2 bases and J dropped 1 base, with 6 bases sitting between them. CDR1 and CDR2 from the germline V gene are MNHNS and SASEGT.

V is TRBV29-1 and J is TRBJ2-3; 7 bases line up with TRBD1. The germline V gene encodes CDR1 SQVTM and CDR2 ANQGSEA. The length of the CDR3 is 15 residues. V trimming: 6 bases; J trimming: 0 bases; junction bases outside the gene matches: 9. CDR3 coding DNA: TGCAGCGTATTGGACAGGATATCTAGCACAGATACGCAGTATTTT. This codes for CSVLDRISSTDTQYF.

The V and J genes are TRBV2 and TRBJ1-5; D not certain. Germline CDR1 reads SNHLY; CDR2 reads FYNNEI. V was shortened by 6 bases and J by 6 bases, with 15 bases between the two germline ends. This CDR3 has 14 residues. In DNA, the CDR3 is TGTGCCAGCAGCGTCGACATCCGGGGTCAGCCCCAGCATTTT. It translates to CASSVDIRGQPQHF.

J is TRBJ1-2 and V is TRBV6-5; 9 positions match TRBD1. Germline loops: CDR1 MNHEY, CDR2 SVGAGI. CDR3 length: 15 residues. Trimming cost V 1 base and J 8 bases; bases outside gene matches: 8. The DNA of the CDR3 is TGTGCCAGCAGTTACTACCGAACTGGGACAGGGGGCTACACCTTC. Translation gives CASSYYRTGTGGYTF.

The V call is TRBV6-4, the J call TRBJ2-3; 9 positions agree with TRBD2. The ends lost 0 bases at V and 3 bases at J; junction bases unmatched: 4. CDR3 size: 16 residues. The V gene's germline CDR1 is MRHNA and CDR2 SNTAGT. CDR3 loop: CASSDSGTSSTDTQYF. CDR3 in DNA: TGTGCCAGCAGTGACTCGGGGACTAGCTCTACAGATACGCAGTATTTT.

The chain joins TRBV27 to TRBJ1-2; 10 bases are a match to TRBD1. The CDR3 is 14 residues long. CDR1 MNHEY and CDR2 SMNVEV come from the germline V gene (reference sequence). The V and J ends lost 6 bases and 7 bases, in that order; junction bases with no gene match: 8. The CDR3 protein is CASSPGQGGTGYTF. In nucleotides, the CDR3 is TGTGCCAGCAGCCCAGGACAGGGGGGGACTGGCTACACCTTC.

This clone was counted a few times. The CDR3 region is CASSDLNRGSLEKLFF. The CDR3 region has the DNA TGTGCCAGCAGCGATCTGAACAGGGGGTCTCTTGAAAAACTGTTTTTT. The chain is built from TRBV2 and TRBJ1-4, with 8 bases aligning to TRBD1. Germline assignment: CDR1 SNHLY and CDR2 FYNNEI. V shed 6 bases, J shed 7 bases, and the junction held 13 bases outside the gene matches. The CDR3 extends over 16 amino acids.

The chain uses TRBV6-1 and TRBJ1-4, with TRBD1 identical over 10 bases. CDR3 size: 15 residues. V dropped 4 bases and J dropped 7; count of bases not matched to a gene: 6. Germline V gene lookup returns CDR1 MNHNS and CDR2 SASEGT. CDR3 residues: CASSVDRGHGEKLFF. CDR3 DNA sequence: TGTGCCAGCAGTGTAGACAGGGGGCACGGTGAAAAACTGTTTTTT.

There are a few counts of this clone. The chain uses TRBV5-8 and TRBJ2-5; tentatively, D is TRBD2 (6 bases). Trimming took off 4 bases at V and 5 bases at J, with 15 bases between the two ends. Germline CDR1 SGHTS, CDR2 YDEGEE. The CDR3 totals 14 residues. CDR3 in DNA: TGTGCCAGCAGCCCCGTCAGGGAGGTTGAGACCCAGTACTTC. Protein sequence: CASSPVREVETQYF.

The V gene is TRBV9, the J gene TRBJ2-1, with a possible D match to TRBD2 (8 bases). CDR3 length: 20 residues. Trimming took off 0 bases at V and 7 bases at J, with 29 bases between the two ends. Germline assignment: CDR1 SGDLS and CDR2 YYNGEE. DNA for the CDR3: TGTGCCAGCAGCGTAGACCCAGGGGGGATCCCGGGACTAGGATTAAATGAGCAGTTCTTC. It encodes CASSVDPGGIPGLGLNEQFF.

The chain carries TRBV6-1 and TRBJ2-7; 7 bases map to TRBD2. Germline CDR1 reads MNHNS; CDR2 reads SASEGT. The trim removed 3 bases at V and 6 bases at J, leaving 5 bases unmatched. This CDR3 is 13 amino acids long. CDR3 DNA sequence: TGTGCCAGCAGTGAGAGAGCGGGAATCGAGCAGTACTTC. Protein product: CASSERAGIEQYF.

The V gene is TRBV6-5, the J gene TRBJ2-7; 8 nucleotides agree with TRBD2. The length of the CDR3 is 14 residues. Germline CDR1 is MNHEY and CDR2 is SVGAGI. After removal of 7 bases from V and 2 bases from J, the junction contained 7 bases not matched to a gene. CDR3 protein: CASNRGGGTYEQYF. CDR3 nucleotides: TGTGCCAGCAACCGGGGGGGTGGAACCTACGAGCAGTACTTC.

The chain is built from TRBV18 and TRBJ2-1, with TRBD2 as a possible D gene (6 bases). V lost 1 base, J lost 1 base, and 14 bases lay in between. The CDR3 runs to 17 residues. From germline, CDR1 is KGHSH and CDR2 LQKENI. CDR3 sequence reads: CASSPLTRGRSYNEQFF. DNA for the CDR3: TGTGCCAGCTCACCACTGACACGGGGGAGGTCCTACAATGAGCAGTTCTTC.

In its sample, this clone was seen once. V and J are TRBV6-5 and TRBJ1-4; a weak D match, TRBD1 (5 bases). CDR3 length: 14 amino acids. Trimming removed 10 bases from V and 5 bases from J, with 17 bases in between. Germline V gene sequence: CDR1 MNHEY, CDR2 SVGAGI. CDR3 sequence: CATAWGPENEKLFF. CDR3 DNA sequence: TGTGCCACCGCGTGGGGCCCTGAAAATGAAAAACTGTTTTTT.

The V gene is TRBV5-4, the J gene TRBJ2-7; D gene uncertain. Germline CDR1 and CDR2: SGHNT and YYREEE (reference sequence). CDR3 length: 15 amino acids. V lost 0 bases and J 4 bases, leaving 14 bases between the germline ends. The CDR3 DNA follows: TGTGCCAGCAGCTTGGGGGCAGGCTATATGTACGAGCAGTACTTC. It specifies CASSLGAGYMYEQYF.

This sequence joins TRBV4-2 and TRBJ2-1; 7 bases line up with TRBD2. V lost 8 bases and J lost 2; bases outside the gene matches: 6. From germline, CDR1 is LGHNA and CDR2 YNFKEQ. This CDR3 has 14 residues. As DNA, the CDR3 is TGTGCCAGCGGCACGGGACTAACCTACAATGAGCAGTTCTTC. Residues: CASGTGLTYNEQFF.

This chain connects TRBV13 to TRBJ2-3; TRBD2 aligns across 15 bases. V lost 3 bases to trimming and J lost 1 base; unmatched junction nucleotides: 5. Per germline, CDR1 PRHDT and CDR2 FYEKMQ (reference sequence). This CDR3 spans 18 amino acids. DNA of the CDR3: TGTGCCAGCAGCTTTGGACTAGCGGGAGGGCCGGGCACAGATACGCAGTATTTT. It encodes CASSFGLAGGPGTDTQYF.